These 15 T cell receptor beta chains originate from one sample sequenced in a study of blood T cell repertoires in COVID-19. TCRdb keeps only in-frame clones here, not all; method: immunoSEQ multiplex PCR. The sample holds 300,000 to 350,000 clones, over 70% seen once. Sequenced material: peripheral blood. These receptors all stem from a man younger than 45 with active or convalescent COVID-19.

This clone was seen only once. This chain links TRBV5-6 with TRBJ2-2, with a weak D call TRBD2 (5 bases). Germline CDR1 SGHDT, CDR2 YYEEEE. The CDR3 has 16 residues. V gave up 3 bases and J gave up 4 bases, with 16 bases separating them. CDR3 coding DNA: TGTGCCAGCAGCTACGCGGGCCTACCCTTCACCGGGGAGCTGTTTTTT. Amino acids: CASSYAGLPFTGELFF.

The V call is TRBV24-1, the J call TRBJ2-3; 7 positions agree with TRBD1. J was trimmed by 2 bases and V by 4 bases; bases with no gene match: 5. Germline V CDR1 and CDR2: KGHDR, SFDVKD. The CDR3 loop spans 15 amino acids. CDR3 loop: CATSDTTGITDTQYF. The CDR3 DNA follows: TGTGCCACCAGTGACACGACAGGGATCACAGATACGCAGTATTTT.

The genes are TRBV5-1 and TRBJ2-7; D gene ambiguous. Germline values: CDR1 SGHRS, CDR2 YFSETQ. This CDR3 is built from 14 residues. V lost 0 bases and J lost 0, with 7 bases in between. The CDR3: CASSLDGNSYEQYF. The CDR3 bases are TGCGCCAGCAGCTTGGATGGCAACTCCTACGAGCAGTACTTC.

The CDR3 DNA reads TGCGCCAGCAGCAGAGGACAGTCGAACACTGAAGCTTTCTTT. The encoded protein is CASSRGQSNTEAFF. The rearrangement links TRBV5-1 to TRBJ1-1; tentatively, D is TRBD1 (6 bases). The CDR3 spans 14 residues. V lost 4 bases to trimming and J lost 1 base, with 11 bases between them. Germline assignment: CDR1 SGHRS and CDR2 YFSETQ.

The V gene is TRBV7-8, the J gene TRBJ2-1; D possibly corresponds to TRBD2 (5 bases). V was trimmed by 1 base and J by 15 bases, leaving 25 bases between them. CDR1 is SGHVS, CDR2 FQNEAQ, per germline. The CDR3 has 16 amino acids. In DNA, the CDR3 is TGTGCCAGCAGCTTAGGGGCCCCCCGGGAAAATACGCCTCGGTTCTTC. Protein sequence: CASSLGAPRENTPRFF.

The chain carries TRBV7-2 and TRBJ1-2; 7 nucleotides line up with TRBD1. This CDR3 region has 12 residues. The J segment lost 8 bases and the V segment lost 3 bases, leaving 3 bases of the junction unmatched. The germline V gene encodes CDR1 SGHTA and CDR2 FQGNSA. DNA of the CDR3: TGTGCCAGCAGCTTCGAACAGGGGGGCTACACCTTC. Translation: CASSFEQGGYTF.

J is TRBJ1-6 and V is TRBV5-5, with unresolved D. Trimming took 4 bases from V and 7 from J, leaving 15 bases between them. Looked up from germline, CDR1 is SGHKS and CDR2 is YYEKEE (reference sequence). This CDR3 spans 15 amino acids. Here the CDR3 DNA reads TGTGCCAGCAGCCAGGACCGAGGCGGGAATTCACCCCTCCACTTT. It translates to CASSQDRGGNSPLHF.

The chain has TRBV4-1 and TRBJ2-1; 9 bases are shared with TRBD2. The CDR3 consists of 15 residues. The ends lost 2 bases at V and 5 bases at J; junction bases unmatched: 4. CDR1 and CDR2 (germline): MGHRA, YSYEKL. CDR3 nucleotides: TGCGCCAGCAGCCAACAGCGGGGGGTCCACAATGAGCAGTTCTTC. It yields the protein CASSQQRGVHNEQFF.

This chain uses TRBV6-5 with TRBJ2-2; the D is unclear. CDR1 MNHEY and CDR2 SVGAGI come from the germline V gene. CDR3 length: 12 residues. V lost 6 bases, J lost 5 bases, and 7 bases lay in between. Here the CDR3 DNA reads TGTGCCAGCAGCGCCGGGACCGGGGAGCTGTTTTTT. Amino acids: CASSAGTGELFF.

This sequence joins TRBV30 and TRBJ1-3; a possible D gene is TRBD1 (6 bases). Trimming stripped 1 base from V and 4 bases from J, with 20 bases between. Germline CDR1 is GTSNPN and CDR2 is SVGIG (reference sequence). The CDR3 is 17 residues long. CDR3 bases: TGTGCCTGGAGTGGGGGAGAGGGGGTTATTTCGGGAAACACCATATATTTT. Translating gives CAWSGGEGVISGNTIYF. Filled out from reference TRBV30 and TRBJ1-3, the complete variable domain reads SQTIHQWPATLVQPVGSPLSLECTVEGTSNPNLYWYRQAAGRGLQLLFYSVGIGQISSEVPQNLSASRPQDRQFILSSKKLLLSDSGFYLCAWSGGEGVISGNTIYFGEGSWLTVV.

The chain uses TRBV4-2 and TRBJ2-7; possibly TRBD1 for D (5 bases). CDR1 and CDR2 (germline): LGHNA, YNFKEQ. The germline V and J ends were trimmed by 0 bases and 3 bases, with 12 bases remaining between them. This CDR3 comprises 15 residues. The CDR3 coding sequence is TGTGCCAGCAGCCAAGAAAAGGCAGGGCGCTACGAGCAGTACTTC. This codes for CASSQEKAGRYEQYF.

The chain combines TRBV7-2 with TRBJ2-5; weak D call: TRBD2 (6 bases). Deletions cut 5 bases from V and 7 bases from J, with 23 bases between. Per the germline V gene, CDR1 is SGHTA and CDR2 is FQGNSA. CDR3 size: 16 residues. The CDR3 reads CASSPGAWTGVGTQYF. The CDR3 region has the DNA TGTGCCAGCAGCCCCGGAGCCTGGACGGGGGTCGGGACCCAGTACTTC.

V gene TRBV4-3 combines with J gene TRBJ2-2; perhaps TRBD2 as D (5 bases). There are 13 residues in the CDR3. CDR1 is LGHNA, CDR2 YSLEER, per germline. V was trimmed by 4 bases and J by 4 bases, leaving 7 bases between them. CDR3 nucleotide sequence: TGCGCCAGCAGCCCACTAGTCACCGGGGAGCTGTTTTTT. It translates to CASSPLVTGELFF.

For the CDR3, the DNA is TGCGCCAGCAGCCCCGAGGGACTGGCTGGGAGCTATGGCTACACCTTC. Amino acids: CASSPEGLAGSYGYTF. The V and J genes are TRBV5-1 and TRBJ1-2; D possibly corresponds to TRBD1 (5 bases). The CDR3 has 16 amino acids. The germline V and J ends were trimmed by 4 bases and 4 bases, with 20 bases remaining between them. The germline gives CDR1 SGHRS, CDR2 YFSETQ.

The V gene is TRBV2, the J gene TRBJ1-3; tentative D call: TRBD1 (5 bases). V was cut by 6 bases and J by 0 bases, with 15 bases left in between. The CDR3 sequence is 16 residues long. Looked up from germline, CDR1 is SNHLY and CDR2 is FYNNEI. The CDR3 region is CASRNRILISGNTIYF. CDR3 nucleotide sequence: TGTGCCAGCAGAAACAGGATCCTGATCTCTGGAAACACCATATATTTT. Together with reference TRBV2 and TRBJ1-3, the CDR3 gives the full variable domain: EPEVTQTPSHQVTQMGQEVILRCVPISNHLYFYWYRQILGQKVEFLVSFYNNEISEKSEIFDDQFSVERPDGSNFTLKIRSTKLEDSAMYFCASRNRILISGNTIYFGEGSWLTVV.